This T cell receptor (beta chain) was identified in a study of T-cell memory formation after mild COVID-19 listed by TCRdb under 2021. About the study as a whole: TCR sequence clusters from the two donors were found to be largely donor specific. In a couple of donors, T-cell clones that expanded and contracted after mild COVID-19 were tracked by sequencing TCRalpha and TCRbeta repertoires over time. The cohort was made up of two young adult volunteers, one female and one male, who were previously healthy. General findings and caveats noted by the study authors: Only two mild cases were covered by the study, and larger cohorts that include severe cases with pre-infection samples were considered necessary. From day 15 to 85, contracting clones showed balanced CD4/CD8 phenotypes, whereas a second wave of clones that expanded from day 15 to 37 leaned towards CD4+. Contracting CD4+ clones appeared mostly in the CM and EM memory subsets, whereas CD8+ clones were enriched in EMRA. The second-wave clones that peaked on day 37 were not confirmed to be SARS-CoV-2 specific. Some responding clones were detected in pre-infection memory, suggesting pre-existing cross-reactive memory T cells joined the SARS-CoV-2 response.

The run used an Illumina NovaSeq 6000. TCRalpha and TCRbeta cDNA libraries were built by 5'RACE with constant-segment primers, adding sample barcodes and unique molecular identifiers. RNA was extracted from every sample with Trizol reagent. The libraries were amplified in two PCR steps, and the second step added a second sample barcode and Illumina TruSeq adapters. Libraries were sequenced on an Illumina NovaSeq with 2 x 150 bp paired-end reads. In the original analysis: The reads were demultiplexed and collapsed into UMI-guided consensus sequences using migec v1.2.7. Using mixcr v2.1.11, UMI consensuses were aligned to TRA and TRB V and J templates and then assembled into clonotypes. A clonotype was counted as expanded or contracted only if both edgeR and NoisET called the change significant, with noise models trained on biological replicates. For edgeR calls, the cutoffs were a false discovery rate-adjusted p below 0.01 and a log2 fold-change threshold of 1. PCA with hierarchical clustering of max-normalized trajectories of the 1000 most abundant clonotypes was used as exploratory dynamics analysis. The CD4 or CD8 phenotype of responding clones was assigned using the separately sequenced CD4+ and CD8+ repertoires. TCRdb applied fastp at Q25 and MiXCR to the public reads, then kept only in-frame beta chains. Here each entry gathers all rows of one CDR3 protein and keeps the most common genes and DNA. The V and J calls here are based on TCRdb, not the publication. For this sample the table gives around 340,000 distinct CDR3 sequences, of which around 13% were detected only once. The ten biggest clones cover roughly 20% of the sample.

PBMCs were isolated by Ficoll-Paque density gradient centrifugation. CDR1 and CDR2, per the germline V gene, are KGHSH and LQKENI. The CDR3 runs 14 amino acids, cysteine and phenylalanine included. Just the 42-base CDR3 DNA is kept, in frame starting at base 1. Unmatched junction bases come to 6, with V trimmed by 4 bases and J by 4 bases. The table lists this clonotype with a few counts. The specificity of this receptor is unknown. The input lacks base qualities; no much larger clone sits a single base away. Sequencing was carried out using PBMCs or a T cell subset sorted from them (not recorded which). This sequence originates from a man aged 18 to 35 who had mild COVID-19 (a few samples of this study predate the infection). The sample titles of this study are shuffled in the database, so cell type and time point are left out; the donor was told from shared clones. The chain joins TRBV18 to TRBJ1-1; TRBD1 fits 7 bases in the junction. The CDR3 protein is CASSLGTALTEAFF. The DNA sequence is as follows: TGTGCCAGCTCACTTGGGACAGCCCTCACTGAAGCTTTCTTT. When the CDR3 is completed using the reference TRBV18 and TRBJ1-1 genes on either side, the full variable domain is NAGVMQNPRHLVRRRGQEARLRCSPMKGHSHVYWYRQLPEEGLKFMVYLQKENIIDESGMPKERFSAEFPKEGPSILRIQQVVRGDSAAYFCASSLGTALTEAFFGQGTRLTVV.